Sequencing of this T cell receptor (beta chain) was carried out in a study of OX40 agonist ivuxolimab in advanced cancers. Study-wide results and limits: Clones of CD4+ and CD8+ blood T cells grew by week 6 at doses of 0.1 to 3.0 mg/kg.

TCRdb keeps only in-frame clones here, not all; method: immunoSEQ multiplex PCR. The repertoire has about 82,000 clones, 90% to 95% of them found once; the top ten carry about 2.3%. V lost 3 bases, J lost 14 bases, and 7 bases stayed unmatched. The CDR3 sequence is 14 residues long. Germline V gene lookup returns CDR1 SGHRS and CDR2 YFSETQ. Anyone with autoimmune disease history or systemic immunosuppression was excluded. At cycle 4 day 1, cycle 7 day 1, and baseline, blood was sampled. Concerning this clone itself: Its antigen is as yet unknown.

The chain joins TRBV5-1 to TRBJ2-1; 14 bases match TRBD2. The sequence was obtained from an adult with an advanced solid tumor such as melanoma, head and neck, liver or kidney cancer. The sequences come from CD4+ or CD8+ T cells sorted from blood, collected in a trial of the OX40 agonist ivuxolimab. For the CDR3, the DNA is TGCGCCAGCAGCTCGACTAGCGGGAGGGCTGCGGAGTTCTTC. Its protein is CASSSTSGRAAEFF.